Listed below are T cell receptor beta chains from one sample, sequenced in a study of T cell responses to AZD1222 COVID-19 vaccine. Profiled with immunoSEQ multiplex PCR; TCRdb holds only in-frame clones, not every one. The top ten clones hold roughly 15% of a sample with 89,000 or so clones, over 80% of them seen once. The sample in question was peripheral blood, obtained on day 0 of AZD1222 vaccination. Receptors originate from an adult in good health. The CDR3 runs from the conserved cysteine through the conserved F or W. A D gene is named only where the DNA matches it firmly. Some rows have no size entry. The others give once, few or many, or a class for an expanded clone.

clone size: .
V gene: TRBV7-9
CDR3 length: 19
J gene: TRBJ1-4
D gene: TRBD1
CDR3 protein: CASSLARDSPFPTNEKLFF
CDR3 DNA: TGTGCCAGCAGCTTAGCGCGGGACAGTCCATTCCCAACTAATGAAAAACTGTTTTTT

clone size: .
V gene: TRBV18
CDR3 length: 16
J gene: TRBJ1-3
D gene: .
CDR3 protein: CASSPGQDSSGNTIYF
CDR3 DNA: TGTGCCAGCTCACCAGGGCAGGACAGCTCTGGAAACACCATATATTTT

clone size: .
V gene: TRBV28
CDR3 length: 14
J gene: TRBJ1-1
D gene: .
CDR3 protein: CASSKQGMNTEAFF
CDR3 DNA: TGTGCCAGCAGCAAGCAGGGCATGAACACTGAAGCTTTCTTT

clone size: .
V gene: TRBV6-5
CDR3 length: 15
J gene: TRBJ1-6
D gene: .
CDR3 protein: CASSRQGGLNSPLHF
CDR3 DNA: TGTGCCAGCAGCCGACAAGGAGGACTCAATTCACCCCTCCACTTT

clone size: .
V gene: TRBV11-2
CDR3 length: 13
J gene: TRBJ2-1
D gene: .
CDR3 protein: CASSLGLADEQFF
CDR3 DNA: TGTGCCAGCAGCTTAGGTCTAGCCGATGAGCAGTTCTTC

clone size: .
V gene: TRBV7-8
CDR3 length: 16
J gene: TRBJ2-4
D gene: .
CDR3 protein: CASSLAGSAAKNIQYF
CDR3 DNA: TGTGCCAGCAGCTTAGCCGGGAGCGCAGCCAAAAACATTCAGTACTTC

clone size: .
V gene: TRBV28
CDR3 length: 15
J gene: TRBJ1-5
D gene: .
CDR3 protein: CASSSPGIGNQPQHF
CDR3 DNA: TGTGCCAGCAGTTCACCCGGGATCGGCAATCAGCCCCAGCATTTT

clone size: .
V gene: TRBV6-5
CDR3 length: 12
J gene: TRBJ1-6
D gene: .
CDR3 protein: CASREGGTPLHF
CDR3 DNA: TGTGCCAGCAGAGAGGGGGGCACACCCCTCCACTTT

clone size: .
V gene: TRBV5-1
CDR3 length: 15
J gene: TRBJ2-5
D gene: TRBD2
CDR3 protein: CASSLGSSGSETQYF
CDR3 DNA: TGCGCCAGCAGCTTAGGGTCTAGCGGGAGTGAGACCCAGTACTTC

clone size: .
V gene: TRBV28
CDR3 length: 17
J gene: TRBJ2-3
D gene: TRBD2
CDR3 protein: CASSFSAGAGAPDTQYF
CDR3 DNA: TGTGCCAGCAGTTTTTCGGCTGGGGCGGGAGCACCAGATACGCAGTATTTT

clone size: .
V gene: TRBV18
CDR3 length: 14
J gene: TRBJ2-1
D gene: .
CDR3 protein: CASSPLRGALEQFF
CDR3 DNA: TGTGCCAGCTCACCTCTGCGAGGGGCACTTGAGCAGTTCTTC

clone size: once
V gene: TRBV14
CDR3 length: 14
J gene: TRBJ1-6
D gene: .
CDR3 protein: CASSPGLLNSPLHF
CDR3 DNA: TGTGCCAGCAGCCCGGGACTGCTTAACTCACCCCTCCACTTT

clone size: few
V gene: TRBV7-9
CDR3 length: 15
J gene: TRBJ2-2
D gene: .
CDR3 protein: CASSLDSWNTGELFF
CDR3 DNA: TGTGCCAGCAGCTTAGATTCCTGGAACACCGGGGAGCTGTTTTTT

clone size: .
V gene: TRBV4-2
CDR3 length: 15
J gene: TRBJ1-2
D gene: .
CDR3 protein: CASSQAVREEYGYTF
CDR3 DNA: TGTGCCAGCAGCCAAGCCGTCAGGGAGGAGTATGGCTACACCTTC

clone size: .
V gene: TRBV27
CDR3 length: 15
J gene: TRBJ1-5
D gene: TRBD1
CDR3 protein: CASSLWGTGNQPQHF
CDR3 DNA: TGTGCCAGCAGTTTATGGGGGACAGGCAATCAGCCCCAGCATTTT

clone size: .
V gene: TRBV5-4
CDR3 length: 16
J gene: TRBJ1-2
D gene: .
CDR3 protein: CASSLAFLGGDYGYTF
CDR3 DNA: TGTGCCAGCAGCTTGGCCTTTCTGGGGGGGGACTATGGCTACACCTTC

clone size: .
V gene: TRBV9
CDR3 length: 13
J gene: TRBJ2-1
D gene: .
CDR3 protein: CASSVGGDLEQFF
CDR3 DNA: TGTGCCAGCAGCGTAGGAGGAGACCTAGAGCAGTTCTTC

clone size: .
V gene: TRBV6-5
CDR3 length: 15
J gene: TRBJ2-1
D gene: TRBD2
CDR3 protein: CASGPLAGAYNEQFF
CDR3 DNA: TGTGCCAGCGGCCCCTTAGCGGGAGCCTACAATGAGCAGTTCTTC

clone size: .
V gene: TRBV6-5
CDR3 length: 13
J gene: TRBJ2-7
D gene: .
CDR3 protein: CASRMTRAYEQYF
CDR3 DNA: TGTGCCAGCAGGATGACTAGAGCCTACGAGCAGTACTTC

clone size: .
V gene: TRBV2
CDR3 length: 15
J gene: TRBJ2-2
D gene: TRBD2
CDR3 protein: CATKGLAANTGELFF
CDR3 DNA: TGTGCCACTAAGGGACTAGCGGCGAACACCGGGGAGCTGTTTTTT

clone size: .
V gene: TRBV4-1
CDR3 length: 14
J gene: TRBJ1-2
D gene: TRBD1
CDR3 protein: CASSQPQGGYGYTF
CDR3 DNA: TGCGCCAGCAGCCAGCCCCAGGGGGGTTATGGCTACACCTTC

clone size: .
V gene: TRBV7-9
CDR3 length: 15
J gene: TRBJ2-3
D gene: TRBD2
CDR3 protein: CASSSLAGEVDTQYF
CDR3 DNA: TGTGCCAGCAGCTCCTTAGCGGGAGAAGTAGATACGCAGTATTTT

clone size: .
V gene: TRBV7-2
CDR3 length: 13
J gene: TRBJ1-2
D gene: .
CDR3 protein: CASSARHGPGYTF
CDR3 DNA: TGTGCCAGCAGCGCCCGTCACGGGCCCGGCTACACCTTC

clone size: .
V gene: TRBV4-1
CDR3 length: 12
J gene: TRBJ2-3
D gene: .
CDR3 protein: CASSQGEDTQYF
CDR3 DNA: TGCGCCAGCAGCCAAGGGGAAGATACGCAGTATTTT

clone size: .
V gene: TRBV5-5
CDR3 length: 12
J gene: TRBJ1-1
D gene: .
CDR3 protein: CASSLEGRRAFF
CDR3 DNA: TGTGCCAGCAGCTTAGAGGGCAGGCGAGCTTTCTTT

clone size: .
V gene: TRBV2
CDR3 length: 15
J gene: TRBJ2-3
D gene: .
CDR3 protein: CASTARDPVFDTQYF
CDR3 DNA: TGTGCCAGCACTGCTCGGGACCCAGTATTTGATACGCAGTATTTT

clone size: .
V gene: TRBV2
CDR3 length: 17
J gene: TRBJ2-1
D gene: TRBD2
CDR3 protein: CASSEWTSGRLYNEQFF
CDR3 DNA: TGTGCCAGCAGTGAGTGGACTAGCGGGAGGTTATACAATGAGCAGTTCTTC

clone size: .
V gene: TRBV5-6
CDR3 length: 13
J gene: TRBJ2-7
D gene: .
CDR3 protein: CASSLWGSGLQYF
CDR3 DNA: TGTGCCAGCAGCTTGTGGGGTAGCGGCCTGCAGTACTTC

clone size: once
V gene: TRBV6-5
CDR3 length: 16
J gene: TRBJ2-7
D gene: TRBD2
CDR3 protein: CASSYSAGGRSYEQYF
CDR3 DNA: TGTGCCAGCAGTTACTCGGCGGGAGGTCGCTCCTACGAGCAGTACTTC

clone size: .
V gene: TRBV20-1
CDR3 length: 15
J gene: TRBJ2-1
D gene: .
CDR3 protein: CSASFGSYSYNEQFF
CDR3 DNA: TGCAGTGCTAGTTTTGGGAGTTACTCCTACAATGAGCAGTTCTTC

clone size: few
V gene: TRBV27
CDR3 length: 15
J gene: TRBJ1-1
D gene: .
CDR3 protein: CASIYQGPLGAEAFF
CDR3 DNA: TGTGCCAGCATCTACCAGGGGCCCTTGGGGGCTGAAGCTTTCTTT

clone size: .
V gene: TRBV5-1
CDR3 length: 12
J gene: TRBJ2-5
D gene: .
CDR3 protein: CASSPTQETQYF
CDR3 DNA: TGCGCCAGCAGCCCTACCCAAGAGACCCAGTACTTC

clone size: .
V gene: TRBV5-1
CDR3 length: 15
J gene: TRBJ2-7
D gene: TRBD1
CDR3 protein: CASSPTGTGSYEQYF
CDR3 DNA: TGCGCCAGCAGCCCAACCGGGACAGGCTCCTACGAGCAGTACTTC

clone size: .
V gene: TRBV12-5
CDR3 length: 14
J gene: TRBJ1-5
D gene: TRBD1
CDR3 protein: CASGLQGEDRAQHF
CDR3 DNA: TGTGCTAGTGGTTTGCAGGGGGAGGATCGGGCCCAGCATTTT

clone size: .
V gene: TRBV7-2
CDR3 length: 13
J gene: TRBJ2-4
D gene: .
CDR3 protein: CASSLELVDIQYF
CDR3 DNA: TGTGCCAGCAGCTTAGAGTTAGTAGACATTCAGTACTTC

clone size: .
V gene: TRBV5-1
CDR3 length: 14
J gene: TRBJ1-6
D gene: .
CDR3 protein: CASSLEGDNSPLHF
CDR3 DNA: TGCGCCAGCAGCTTGGAAGGGGATAATTCACCCCTCCACTTT

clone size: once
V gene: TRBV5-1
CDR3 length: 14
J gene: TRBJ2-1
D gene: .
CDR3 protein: CASSEDHSYNEQFF
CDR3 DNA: TGCGCCAGCAGCGAGGACCACTCCTACAATGAGCAGTTCTTC

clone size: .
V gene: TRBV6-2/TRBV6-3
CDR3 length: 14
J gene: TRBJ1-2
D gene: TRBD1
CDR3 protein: CASSSRTGGYGYTF
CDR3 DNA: TGTGCCAGCAGTTCCAGGACAGGGGGCTATGGCTACACCTTC

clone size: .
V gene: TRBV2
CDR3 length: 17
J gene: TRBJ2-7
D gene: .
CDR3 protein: CASSRLGTPPRSYEQYF
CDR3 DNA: TGTGCCAGCAGCCGATTAGGGACTCCGCCCCGATCCTACGAGCAGTACTTC

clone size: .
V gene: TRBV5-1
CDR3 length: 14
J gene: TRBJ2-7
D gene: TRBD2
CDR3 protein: CASSSSGRAYEQYF
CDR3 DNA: TGCGCCAGCAGCTCCAGCGGGAGGGCCTACGAGCAGTACTTC

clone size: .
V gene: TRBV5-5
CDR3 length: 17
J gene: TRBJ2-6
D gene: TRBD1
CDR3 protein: CASTKGQNPSGANVLTF
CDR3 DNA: TGTGCCAGCACCAAGGGACAGAATCCCTCTGGGGCCAACGTCCTGACTTTC

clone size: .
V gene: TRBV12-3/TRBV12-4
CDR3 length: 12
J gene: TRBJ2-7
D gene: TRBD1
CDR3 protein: CASRTGGWQQYF
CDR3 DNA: TGTGCCAGCAGGACAGGGGGGTGGCAGCAGTACTTC

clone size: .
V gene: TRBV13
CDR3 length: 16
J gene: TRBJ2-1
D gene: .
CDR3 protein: CASSPEAPTYSREQFF
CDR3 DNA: TGTGCCAGCAGCCCGGAGGCCCCAACTTATTCCAGGGAGCAGTTCTTC

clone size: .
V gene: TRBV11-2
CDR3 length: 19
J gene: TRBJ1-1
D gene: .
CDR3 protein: CASSLDFFTRRPGDTEAFF
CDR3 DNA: TGTGCCAGCAGCTTAGATTTTTTCACACGGAGACCCGGGGACACTGAAGCTTTCTTT

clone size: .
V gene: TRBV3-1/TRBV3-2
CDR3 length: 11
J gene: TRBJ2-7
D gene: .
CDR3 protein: CASSDRFEQYF
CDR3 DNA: TGTGCCAGCAGTGACAGGTTTGAGCAGTACTTC

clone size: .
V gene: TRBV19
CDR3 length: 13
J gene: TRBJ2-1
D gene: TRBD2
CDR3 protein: CASSIKAGNEQFF
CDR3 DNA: TGTGCCAGTAGTATAAAAGCGGGAAATGAGCAGTTCTTC

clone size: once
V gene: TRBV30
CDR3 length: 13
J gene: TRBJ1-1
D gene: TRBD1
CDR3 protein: CAWSGTGVSEAFF
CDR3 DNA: TGTGCCTGGTCCGGGACAGGAGTTTCTGAAGCTTTCTTT

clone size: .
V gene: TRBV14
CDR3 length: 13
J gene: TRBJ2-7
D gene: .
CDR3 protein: CASSHLSRYEQYF
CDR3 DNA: TGTGCCAGCAGCCACCTAAGTAGGTACGAGCAGTACTTC

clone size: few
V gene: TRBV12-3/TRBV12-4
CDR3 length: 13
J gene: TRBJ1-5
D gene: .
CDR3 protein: CASSSGIRQPQHF
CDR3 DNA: TGTGCCAGCAGTTCGGGGATCAGGCAGCCCCAGCATTTT

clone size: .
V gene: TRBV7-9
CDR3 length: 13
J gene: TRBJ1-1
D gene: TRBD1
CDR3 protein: CASSRQGDTEAFF
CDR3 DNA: TGTGCCAGCAGCAGACAGGGGGACACTGAAGCTTTCTTT